Below, 12 T cell receptor beta chains from the same sample are listed, as sequenced in a study of regulatory T cells in long-lasting Graves disease. Building the TCR beta libraries relied on iRepertoire HTBI primers, and CDR3 regions underwent Arm-PCR. TCRdb redid the calling of the multiplex PCR reads with MiXCR, one entry per CDR3 protein. The table shows a few hundred thousand distinct CDR3 sequences, with about 15% occurring only once. Regarding time point: newly diagnosed GD, antithyroid drugs for less than 3 months. Making the TCR library involved RNA that had been extracted from PBMCs. This sample was shared with a second study, whose subject was T cells in Graves' hyperthyroidism and ophthalmopathy.

This specimen consisted of peripheral blood mononuclear cells (PBMCs), obtained at new diagnosis, from a patient treated with antithyroid drugs. All receptors derive from a woman aged 45-59 years with Graves disease.

The chain joins TRBV18 to TRBJ2-2, with 13 bases fitting TRBD2. The germline gives CDR1 KGHSH, CDR2 LQKENI. Trimming removed 1 base from V and 1 base from J; junction bases left unmatched: 3. The CDR3 covers 18 residues. CDR3 sequence reads: CASSPQGLAGLNTGELFF. As DNA, the CDR3 is TGTGCCAGCTCACCACAGGGACTAGCGGGACTGAACACCGGGGAGCTGTTTTTT.

This clonotype appeared a few times. CDR3: CAWSVPGTSYSNQPQHF. Here the CDR3 DNA reads TGTGCCTGGAGTGTACCAGGAACAAGCTATAGCAATCAGCCCCAGCATTTT. The chain has TRBV30 and TRBJ1-5; no definite D call. V lost 0 bases and J lost 0, with 15 bases in between. The CDR3 totals 17 residues. Germline V gene lookup returns CDR1 GTSNPN and CDR2 SVGIG (reference sequence).

The sample holds a few counts of this clonotype. The chain links TRBV4-1 to TRBJ2-3; 10 bases align to TRBD1. The CDR3 has 16 amino acids. Germline-derived CDR1 and CDR2 are MGHRA and YSYEKL. The J segment lost 3 bases and the V segment lost 3 bases, leaving 6 bases of the junction unmatched. In DNA form, the CDR3 reads TGCGCCAGCAGCCACCGACCGGGACAGGGGACAGATACGCAGTATTTT. Translation gives CASSHRPGQGTDTQYF.

At least ten counts were recorded for this clonotype. This chain links TRBV7-8 with TRBJ1-1; no definite D call. Per germline, CDR1 SGHVS and CDR2 FQNEAQ. The V end lost 1 base, the J end lost 1 base, and 13 bases lay between the germline ends. The length of the CDR3 is 16 residues. The CDR3 coding sequence is TGTGCCAGCAGCTTAGTACATCCAGCCCCGAACACTGAAGCTTTCTTT. This encodes CASSLVHPAPNTEAFF. Drawing the rest from reference TRBV7-8 and TRBJ1-1, the complete variable domain is GAGVSQSPRYKVAKRGQDVALRCDPISGHVSLFWYQQALGQGPEFLTYFQNEAQLDKSGLPSDRFFAERPEGSVSTLKIQRTQQEDSAVYLCASSLVHPAPNTEAFFGQGTRLTVV.

This clonotype was seen repeatedly, ten times or more. This chain uses TRBV7-9 with TRBJ2-6; tentatively, D is TRBD2 (7 bases). The CDR3 runs to 14 residues. Germline V gives CDR1 SEHNR, CDR2 FQNEAQ (reference sequence). V lost 8 bases and J 4 bases, leaving 12 bases between the germline ends. CDR3 DNA sequence: TGTGCCAGCCGGGGGGCGCCAGGGGCCAACGTCCTGACTTTC. Translating it yields CASRGAPGANVLTF.

The CDR3 nucleotides read TGCGCCAGCACGCAGCGGGAGTTCGAGACCCAGTACTTC. Translation: CASTQREFETQYF. This chain links TRBV5-1 with TRBJ2-5, with 8 bases identical to TRBD2. Germline lookup yields CDR1 SGHRS and CDR2 YFSETQ. V dropped 6 bases and J dropped 5; count of bases not matched to a gene: 6. The CDR3 has 13 residues.

The chain combines TRBV14 with TRBJ2-7; D gene unclear. Germline CDR1 reads SGHDN; CDR2 reads FVKESK. Trimming took 4 bases from V and 2 from J, leaving 12 bases between them. The CDR3 consists of 14 residues. CDR3 sequence (DNA): TGTGCCAGCAGCCCAAGGAAAACAGCCTACGAGCAGTACTTC. Amino acids: CASSPRKTAYEQYF.

This clonotype was counted ten times or more. The V call is TRBV2, the J call TRBJ2-1; TRBD2 matches at 7 bases. V shed 0 bases and J 12 bases; nucleotides not matched to a gene: 8. CDR1 SNHLY and CDR2 FYNNEI come from the germline V gene. The CDR3 is made up of 14 amino acids. Here the CDR3 DNA reads TGTGCCAGCAGTGAAGCGGGAGGGCCGGTCAGGCAGTTCTTC. It is translated as CASSEAGGPVRQFF.

This clonotype was observed at least ten times. J is TRBJ2-3 and V is TRBV2; 13 bases match TRBD2. Looked up from germline, CDR1 is SNHLY and CDR2 is FYNNEI. CDR3 length equals 19 residues. V was pared by 2 bases and J by 0 bases, with 8 bases of the junction left unmatched. As DNA, the CDR3 is TGTGCCAGCAGTGAAACTACTAGCGGGAGGGCAAGAAGCACAGATACGCAGTATTTT. Translated, it gives CASSETTSGRARSTDTQYF.

The sample holds many counts of this clonotype. The chain couples TRBV29-1 to TRBJ2-7; 7 bases fit TRBD2. The CDR3 is 14 amino acids. CDR1 is SQVTM and CDR2 is ANQGSEA in the germline V gene. After removal of 7 bases from V and 7 bases from J, the junction contained 16 bases not matched to a gene. CDR3 in DNA: TGCAGCGCAACATGGGGGGGGGAAACGGGAGAGCAGTACTTC. Protein product: CSATWGGETGEQYF.

This clonotype was detected ten times or more. The rearrangement uses TRBV28 and TRBJ2-7, with 7 positions matching TRBD1. The V gene end was trimmed by 6 bases and the J gene end by 2 bases; junction bases not matched to a gene: 10. This CDR3 is 15 amino acids long. CDR1 is MDHEN and CDR2 is SYDVKM in the germline V gene. CDR3: CASRSHQGDPYEQYF. The CDR3 nucleotides read TGTGCCAGCAGAAGTCATCAGGGGGACCCCTACGAGCAGTACTTC.

V gene TRBV3-1 combines with J gene TRBJ2-5; 9 positions agree with TRBD2. The germline V gene encodes CDR1 LGHDT and CDR2 YNNKEL (reference sequence). V lost 0 bases and J lost 9; bases outside the gene matches: 5. The CDR3 spans 14 residues. CDR3 DNA: TGTGCCAGCAGCCAAGACCCCGGCGGGAGGGCCCAGTACTTC. Its translation: CASSQDPGGRAQYF.